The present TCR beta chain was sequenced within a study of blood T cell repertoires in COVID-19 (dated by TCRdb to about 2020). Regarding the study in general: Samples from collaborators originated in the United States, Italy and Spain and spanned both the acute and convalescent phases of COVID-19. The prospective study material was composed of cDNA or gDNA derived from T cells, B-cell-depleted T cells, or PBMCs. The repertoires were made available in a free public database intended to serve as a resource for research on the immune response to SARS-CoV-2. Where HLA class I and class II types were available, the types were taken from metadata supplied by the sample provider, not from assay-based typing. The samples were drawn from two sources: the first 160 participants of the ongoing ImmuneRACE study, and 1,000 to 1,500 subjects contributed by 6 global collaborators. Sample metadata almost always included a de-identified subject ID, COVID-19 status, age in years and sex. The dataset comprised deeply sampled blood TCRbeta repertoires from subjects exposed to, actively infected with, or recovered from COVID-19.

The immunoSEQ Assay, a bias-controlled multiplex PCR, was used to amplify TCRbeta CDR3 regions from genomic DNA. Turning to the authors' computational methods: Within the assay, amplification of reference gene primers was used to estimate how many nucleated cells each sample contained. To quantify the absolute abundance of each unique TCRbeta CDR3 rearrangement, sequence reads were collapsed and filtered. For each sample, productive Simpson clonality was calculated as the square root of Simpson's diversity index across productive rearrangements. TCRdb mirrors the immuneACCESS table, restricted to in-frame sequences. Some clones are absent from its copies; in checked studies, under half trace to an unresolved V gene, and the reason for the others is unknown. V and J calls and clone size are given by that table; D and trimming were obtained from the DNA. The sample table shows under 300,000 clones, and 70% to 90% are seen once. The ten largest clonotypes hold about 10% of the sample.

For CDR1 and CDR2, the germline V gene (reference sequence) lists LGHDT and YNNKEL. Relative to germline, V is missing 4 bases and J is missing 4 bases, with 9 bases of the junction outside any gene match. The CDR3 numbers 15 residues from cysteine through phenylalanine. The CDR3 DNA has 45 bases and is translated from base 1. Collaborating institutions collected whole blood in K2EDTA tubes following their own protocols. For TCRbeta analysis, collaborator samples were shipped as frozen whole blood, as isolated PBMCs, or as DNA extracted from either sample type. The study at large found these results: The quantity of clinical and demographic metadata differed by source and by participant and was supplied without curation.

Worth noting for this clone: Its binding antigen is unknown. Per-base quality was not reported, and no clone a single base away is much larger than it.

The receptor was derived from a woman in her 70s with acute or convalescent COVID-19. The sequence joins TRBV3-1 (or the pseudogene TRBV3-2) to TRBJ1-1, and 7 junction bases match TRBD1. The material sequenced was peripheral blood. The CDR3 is CASSPDRTSGTEAFF. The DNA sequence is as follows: TGTGCCAGCAGCCCGGACAGGACGAGTGGCACTGAAGCTTTCTTT.